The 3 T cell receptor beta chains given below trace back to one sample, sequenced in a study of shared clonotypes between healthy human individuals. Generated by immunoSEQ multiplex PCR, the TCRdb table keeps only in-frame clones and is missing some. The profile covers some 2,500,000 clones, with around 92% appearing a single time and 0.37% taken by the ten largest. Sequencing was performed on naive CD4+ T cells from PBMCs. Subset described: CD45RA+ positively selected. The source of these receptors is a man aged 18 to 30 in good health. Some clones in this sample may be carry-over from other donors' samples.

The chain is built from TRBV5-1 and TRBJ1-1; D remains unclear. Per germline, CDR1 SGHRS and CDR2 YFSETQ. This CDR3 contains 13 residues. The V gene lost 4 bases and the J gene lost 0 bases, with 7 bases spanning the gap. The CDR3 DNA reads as TGCGCCAGCAGCGTGCGTATGAACACTGAAGCTTTCTTT. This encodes CASSVRMNTEAFF.

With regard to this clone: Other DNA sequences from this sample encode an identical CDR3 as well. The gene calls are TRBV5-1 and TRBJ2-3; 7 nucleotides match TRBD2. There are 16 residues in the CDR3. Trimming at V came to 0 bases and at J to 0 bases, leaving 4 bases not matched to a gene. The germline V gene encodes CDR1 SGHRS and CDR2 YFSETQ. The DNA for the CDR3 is TGCGCCAGCAGCTTGGTCGGGGGGATGAGCACAGATACGCAGTATTTT. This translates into CASSLVGGMSTDTQYF.

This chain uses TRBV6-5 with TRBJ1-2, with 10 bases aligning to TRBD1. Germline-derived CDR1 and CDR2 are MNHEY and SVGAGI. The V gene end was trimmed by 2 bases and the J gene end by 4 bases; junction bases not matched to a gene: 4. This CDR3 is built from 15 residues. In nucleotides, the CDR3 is TGTGCCAGCAGTTACGGACAGGGGGGCAGCTATGGCTACACCTTC. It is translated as CASSYGQGGSYGYTF.